This T cell receptor beta chain was profiled in a study of CD8 T cells in ankylosing spondylitis. CDR3 length equals 16 residues. Trimming removed 2 bases from V and 0 bases from J; junction bases left unmatched: 3. Germline assignment: CDR1 SGHRS and CDR2 YFSETQ. The sample holds many counts of this clonotype. TCRdb re-called the 5' RACE reads through MiXCR, storing one row per CDR3 protein. The sample holds about 140,000 distinct CDR3 sequences, approximately 9.2% seen once. This receptor was identified in a male donor with ankylosing spondylitis. The chain recombines TRBV5-1 with TRBJ2-2, with TRBD2 matching 8 bases. Sequencing was carried out using synovial fluid, either unsorted or a sorted T cell fraction (not recorded which). CDR3 sequence reads: CASSFSGASNTGELFF. The CDR3 DNA reads TGCGCCAGCAGCTTTAGCGGGGCCTCGAACACCGGGGAGCTGTTTTTT.